These 5 T cell receptor beta chains were all obtained from the same sample, sequenced in a study of shared clonotypes between healthy human individuals. TCRdb keeps only in-frame clones here, not all; method: immunoSEQ multiplex PCR. Seen here are approximately 740,000 clones, around 72% observed once, and the top ten hold more than 1.5%. Sequenced sample: memory CD4+ T cells sorted from blood. Indicated subset: CD45RA-negative fraction. All receptors derive from a woman in her twenties or thirties in good health.

The chain uses TRBV2 and TRBJ2-2; D perhaps matches TRBD1 (5 bases). The CDR3 sequence is 16 residues long. V lost 0 bases to trimming and J lost 0 bases, with 8 bases between them. From germline, CDR1 is SNHLY and CDR2 FYNNEI. The CDR3: CASSEAETANTGELFF. The CDR3 DNA reads TGTGCCAGCAGTGAAGCCGAGACAGCGAACACCGGGGAGCTGTTTTTT.

The rearrangement links TRBV28 to TRBJ2-7; D remains unclear. The CDR3 length is 12 residues. Germline CDR1 is MDHEN and CDR2 is SYDVKM. Trimming took off 6 bases at V and 3 bases at J, with 9 bases between the two ends. The CDR3 here is CASSKSGYEQYF. The CDR3 DNA follows: TGTGCCAGCAGCAAATCGGGCTACGAGCAGTACTTC.

V is TRBV19 and J is TRBJ2-1, with 10 bases fitting TRBD2. The CDR3 spans 16 residues. Germline values: CDR1 LNHDA, CDR2 SQIVND (reference sequence). V lost 9 bases, J lost 6 bases, and 14 bases stayed unmatched. CDR3 loop: CASAPRGLASGNEQFF. The CDR3 DNA is TGTGCCAGCGCCCCCCGGGGACTAGCGTCAGGCAATGAGCAGTTCTTC.

Concerning this clone: A far larger clone differs by one base, so this is likely a read error. The sample holds other DNA sequences that translate to the same CDR3. The genes are TRBV28 and TRBJ2-4, with D possibly TRBD1 on 5 matching bases. The V gene's germline CDR1 is MDHEN and CDR2 SYDVKM. The CDR3 has 14 amino acids. The V end was cut by 2 bases, the J end by 4 bases, with 9 bases between. The CDR3 nucleotides are TGTGCCAGCAGTTTAAGGGGCGCTAAAAACATTCAGTACTTC. The encoded protein is CASSLRGAKNIQYF.

This sequence joins TRBV18 and TRBJ1-5, with D possibly TRBD1 on 5 matching bases. Germline CDR1 reads KGHSH; CDR2 reads LQKENI. The CDR3 is 15 amino acids. The V end was cut by 0 bases, the J end by 4 bases, with 10 bases between. In DNA, the CDR3 is TGTGCCAGCTCACCACCGCCAGGGAGGAATCAGCCCCAGCATTTT. This translates into CASSPPPGRNQPQHF.